This TCR beta chain was found in a study of control samples from healthy donors and cancer patients. Clones were sequenced by immunoSEQ multiplex PCR, and TCRdb holds only the in-frame ones, with some missing. The sample yields under 80,000 clones, under 95% seen once. Per the germline V gene, CDR1 is SGHDN and CDR2 is FVKESK. J gave up 4 bases and V 3 bases, and 5 bases lay outside the gene matches. The CDR3 has 14 residues. This sequence joins TRBV14 and TRBJ1-2; 7 nucleotides match TRBD1. This TCR was recovered from a woman aged 40 to 50 with lung cancer. The material sequenced was PBMCs. The CDR3 loop is CASSHEGAVYGYTF. The CDR3 region has the DNA TGTGCCAGCAGCCATGAGGGGGCCGTCTATGGCTACACCTTC.